This T cell receptor beta chain was sequenced in a study of blood T cell repertoires in COVID-19. Turning to the study itself: Samples came from the United States, Italy and Spain, spanning acute and convalescent COVID-19.

V was pared by 2 bases and J by 6 bases, with 16 bases between. Germline V gives CDR1 GTSNPN, CDR2 SVGIG (reference sequence). The CDR3 is made up of 14 amino acids. Source study methods: From reference gene primer amplification, estimates of nucleated cell counts were derived. Here immunoSEQ multiplex PCR was the method, and the copy in TCRdb shows in-frame clones only, minus some. That table furnishes V, J and clone size, whereas the DNA furnished D and trimming. The table shows 70,000 to 90,000 clones, with around 89% occurring only once. Participants were aged roughly 18 to 100 years from around 25 US areas. Participants' reported clinical history set cohort assignment.

The specimen was PBMCs or T cells enriched from blood (not recorded which). The genes are TRBV30 and TRBJ1-2, with a tentative D call TRBD1 (5 bases). This clonotype was sampled from a woman aged 50 to 65 with acute COVID-19. The CDR3 protein is CAWSSLVGLNGYTF. In nucleotides, the CDR3 is TGTGCCTGGAGTAGCCTAGTGGGGCTGAATGGCTACACCTTC.